This TCR beta chain was retrieved from a study of shared clonotypes between healthy human individuals. General observations from the study: In having few donors, the study represented limited genetic and exposure-history diversity.

Repertoires were generated with immunoSEQ multiplex PCR, while TCRdb's copy carries only in-frame clones and drops some. The table shows more than 2,000,000 clones, with approximately 95% occurring only once. The CDR3 consists of 17 residues. The J segment lost 3 bases and the V segment lost 1 base, leaving 7 bases of the junction unmatched. Germline values: CDR1 ENHRY, CDR2 SYGVKD. Comments on this clone: Its specificity is not known.

The sequencing input was naive CD4+ T cells from PBMCs. The subset here: CD45RA+ positively selected. The chain combines TRBV10-3 with TRBJ2-3; 10 positions agree with TRBD2. The source of this sequence is a man between 18 and 29 years old in good health. Some clones in this sample may be carry-over from other donors' samples. The CDR3 loop is CAISELASGGLTDTQYF. The DNA of the CDR3 is TGTGCCATCAGTGAGTTGGCTAGCGGGGGATTAACAGATACGCAGTATTTT.